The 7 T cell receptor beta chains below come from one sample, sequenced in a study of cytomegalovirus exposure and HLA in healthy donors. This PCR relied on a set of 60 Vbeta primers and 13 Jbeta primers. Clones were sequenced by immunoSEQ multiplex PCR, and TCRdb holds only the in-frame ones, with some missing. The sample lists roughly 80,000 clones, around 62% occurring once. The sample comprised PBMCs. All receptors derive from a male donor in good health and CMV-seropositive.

The CDR3 region has the DNA TGTGCCAGCAGTTTAAAAGCAGAGACCCAGTACTTC. Its translation is CASSLKAETQYF. The chain couples TRBV28 to TRBJ2-5; D ambiguous. V gave up 2 bases and J gave up 4 bases, with 5 bases separating them. This CDR3 contains 12 residues. In germline, CDR1 is MDHEN, CDR2 SYDVKM.

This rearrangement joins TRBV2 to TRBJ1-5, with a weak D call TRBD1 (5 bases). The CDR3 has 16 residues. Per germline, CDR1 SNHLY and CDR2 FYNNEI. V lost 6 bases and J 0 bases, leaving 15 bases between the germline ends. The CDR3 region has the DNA TGTGCCAGCAGGCGGGGGTCGACCCTTAGCAATCAGCCCCAGCATTTT. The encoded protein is CASRRGSTLSNQPQHF.

DNA for the CDR3: TGCGCCAGCAGCCAAGCGAGGCAAGGCGGGGGACGCTACGAGCAGTACTTC. It is translated as CASSQARQGGGRYEQYF. The gene calls are TRBV4-1 and TRBJ2-7; 7 positions agree with TRBD2. V trimming: 1 base; J trimming: 3 bases; junction bases outside the gene matches: 12. This CDR3 is built from 17 residues. Germline V lookup: CDR1 MGHRA, CDR2 YSYEKL.

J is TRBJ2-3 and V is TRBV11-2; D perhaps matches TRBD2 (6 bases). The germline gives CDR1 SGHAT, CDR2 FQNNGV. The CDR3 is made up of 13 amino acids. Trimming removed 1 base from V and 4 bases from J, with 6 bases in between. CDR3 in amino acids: CASSLGGADTQYF. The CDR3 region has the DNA TGTGCCAGCAGCTTAGGGGGGGCAGATACGCAGTATTTT. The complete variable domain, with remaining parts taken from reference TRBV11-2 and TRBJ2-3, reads EAGVAQSPRYKIIEKRQSVAFWCNPISGHATLYWYQQILGQGPKLLIQFQNNGVVDDSQLPKDRFSAERLKGVDSTLKIQPAKLEDSAVYLCASSLGGADTQYFGPGTRLTVL.

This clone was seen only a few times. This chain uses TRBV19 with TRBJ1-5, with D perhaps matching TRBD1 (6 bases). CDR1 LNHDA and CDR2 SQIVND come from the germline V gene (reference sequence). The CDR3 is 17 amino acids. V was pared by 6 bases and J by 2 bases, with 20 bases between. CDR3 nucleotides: TGTGCCAGTAGCCCCAACCAGCTCTCAGGGGGCAATCAGCCCCAGCATTTT. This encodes CASSPNQLSGGNQPQHF.

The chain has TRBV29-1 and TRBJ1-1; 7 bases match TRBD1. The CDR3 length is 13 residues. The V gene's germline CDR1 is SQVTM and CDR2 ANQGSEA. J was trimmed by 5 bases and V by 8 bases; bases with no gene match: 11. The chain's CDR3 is CSTVGQVGTEAFF. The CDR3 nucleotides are TGCAGCACTGTCGGACAGGTGGGAACTGAAGCTTTCTTT.

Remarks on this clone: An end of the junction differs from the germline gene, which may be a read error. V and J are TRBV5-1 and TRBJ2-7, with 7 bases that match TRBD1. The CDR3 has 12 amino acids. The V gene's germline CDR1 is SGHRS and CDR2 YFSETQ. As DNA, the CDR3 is TGCGCCAGCAACTTGCAGGGACAGGAGCAGTACTTC. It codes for CASNLQGQEQYF.